The 31 T cell receptor beta chains given below trace back to one sample, sequenced in a study of cytomegalovirus exposure and HLA in healthy donors. With 60 Vbeta and 13 Jbeta primers, the PCR was carried out. TCRdb's copy holds only in-frame clones and misses some; the assay was immunoSEQ multiplex PCR. The sample lists about 160,000 clones, approximately 70% occurring once. The sequenced sample consisted of PBMCs. The receptors here all came from a man aged 35-49 years in good health and CMV-seropositive.

The genes are TRBV5-4 and TRBJ2-2; 7 bases line up with TRBD1. This CDR3 has 17 residues. The V gene end was trimmed by 0 bases and the J gene end by 1 base; junction bases not matched to a gene: 6. Germline V CDR1 and CDR2: SGHNT, YYREEE (reference sequence). Here the CDR3 reads CASSLGLTGMNTGELFF. The CDR3 DNA sequence: TGTGCCAGCAGCTTGGGGCTGACAGGGATGAACACCGGGGAGCTGTTTTTT.

This chain links TRBV11-2 with TRBJ1-1, with TRBD1 identical over 10 bases. Germline V gene sequence: CDR1 SGHAT, CDR2 FQNNGV. This CDR3 contains 14 residues. V trimming: 5 bases; J trimming: 5 bases; junction bases outside the gene matches: 5. The DNA of the CDR3 is TGTGCCAGCAGCGCGGACAGGGGGGGTACTGAAGCTTTCTTT. Protein: CASSADRGGTEAFF.

This clone has a handful of counts. The rearrangement links TRBV7-9 to TRBJ2-3; 9 bases match TRBD1. CDR1 and CDR2 from the germline V gene are SEHNR and FQNEAQ (reference sequence). This CDR3 region has 14 residues. After removal of 5 bases from V and 4 bases from J, the junction contained 4 bases not matched to a gene. The CDR3 here is CASSQDRGSDTQYF. In DNA form, the CDR3 reads TGTGCCAGCAGCCAAGACAGGGGGTCAGATACGCAGTATTTT.

The CDR3 bases are TGTGCCAGCAGTGAAGAGGGGGCGGGGGGCCTCTACGAGCAGTACTTC. This encodes CASSEEGAGGLYEQYF. The chain joins TRBV2 to TRBJ2-7; D is possibly TRBD2 (8 bases). This CDR3 has 16 amino acids. The ends were cut back, 1 base at V and 3 bases at J, with 16 bases in the middle. Germline CDR1 is SNHLY and CDR2 is FYNNEI.

This clone appeared a single time. V and J are TRBV20-1 and TRBJ1-4; no clear D gene. Germline lookup yields CDR1 DFQATT and CDR2 SNEGSKA (reference sequence). The CDR3 loop spans 11 amino acids. The CDR3 spells CSLESDEKLFF. The CDR3 bases are TGCAGCTTGGAGTCGGATGAAAAACTGTTTTTT.

The CDR3 DNA is TGTGCCAGTACCGCGACAGGGGGAGGTATTTCGACCCAGTACTTC. It is translated as CASTATGGGISTQYF. The chain carries TRBV19 and TRBJ2-5; 9 nucleotides match TRBD1. CDR3 length: 15 amino acids. V lost 7 bases, J lost 7 bases, and 13 bases stayed unmatched. The germline V gene has CDR1 LNHDA and CDR2 SQIVND (reference sequence).

Concerning this clone itself: The junction does not match germline at one end; this may be a read error. The gene calls are TRBV7-8 and TRBJ2-3, with a possible D match to TRBD2 (5 bases). The germline CDR1 and CDR2 sequences are SGHVS and FQNEAQ. CDR3 length: 13 residues. The chain's CDR3 is CASSLGGSATRNF. DNA of the CDR3: TGTGCCAGCAGCTTAGGCGGTAGCGCTACCCGGAATTTT.

The chain employs TRBV7-2 and TRBJ1-5; weak D call: TRBD1 (6 bases). Germline assignment: CDR1 SGHTA and CDR2 FQGNSA. This CDR3 has 12 amino acids. V shed 4 bases and J shed 11 bases, with 12 bases lying between them. This CDR3 reads CASSSTGWAQHF. CDR3 sequence (DNA): TGTGCCAGCAGCTCTACAGGGTGGGCCCAGCATTTT.

This clone was observed once. The chain combines TRBV9 with TRBJ1-1; unclear D gene. This CDR3 region has 15 residues. Germline lookup yields CDR1 SGDLS and CDR2 YYNGEE. V shed 4 bases and J shed 3 bases, with 16 bases lying between them. CDR3 sequence reads: CASSPPRGGYTEAFF. In DNA, the CDR3 is TGTGCCAGCAGCCCCCCCCGGGGAGGTTACACTGAAGCTTTCTTT.

The gene calls are TRBV9 and TRBJ1-6; 7 bases are a match to TRBD1. In germline, CDR1 is SGDLS, CDR2 YYNGEE. The ends lost 3 bases at V and 9 bases at J; junction bases unmatched: 12. The CDR3 has 16 residues. Written as DNA, the CDR3 is TGTGCCAGCAGCGAACGTCTACAGGGGTCGGGTTCACCCCTCCACTTT. It encodes CASSERLQGSGSPLHF.

The rearrangement joins TRBV5-4 to TRBJ1-1; 8 nucleotides match TRBD1. The germline CDR1 and CDR2 sequences are SGHNT and YYREEE (reference sequence). The CDR3 is 15 amino acids. The V segment lost 4 bases and the J segment 1 base; nucleotides outside the gene matches: 6. In DNA, the CDR3 is TGTGCCAGCAGCAATCCAGGGGGCGGGAACACTGAAGCTTTCTTT. It is translated as CASSNPGGGNTEAFF.

This rearrangement joins TRBV10-3 to TRBJ1-2, with a possible D match to TRBD1 (5 bases). The CDR3 totals 13 residues. V was clipped by 3 bases and J by 4 bases, with 9 bases between them. CDR1 is ENHRY and CDR2 is SYGVKD in the germline V gene. DNA of the CDR3: TGTGCCATCAGTGACGGGCAGGGCTATGGCTACACCTTC. The encoded protein is CAISDGQGYGYTF.

This chain joins TRBV5-6 and TRBJ1-1; D is unresolved. The V end was cut by 0 bases, the J end by 3 bases, with 9 bases between. This CDR3 is built from 14 residues. Germline V CDR1 and CDR2: SGHDT, YYEEEE. The CDR3 protein is CASSLGPADTEAFF. CDR3 DNA: TGTGCCAGCAGCTTGGGTCCAGCGGACACTGAAGCTTTCTTT. Supplemented by reference TRBV5-6 and TRBJ1-1, the full variable domain reads DAGVTQSPTHLIKTRGQQVTLRCSPKSGHDTVSWYQQALGQGPQFIFQYYEEEERQRGNFPDRFSGHQFPNYSSELNVNALLLGDSALYLCASSLGPADTEAFFGQGTRLTVV.

This clone was seen only a few times. This chain's CDR3 is CASKIGTSYEQYF. CDR3 coding DNA: TGTGCCAGCAAAATAGGGACTAGCTACGAGCAGTACTTC. The rearrangement uses TRBV6-5 and TRBJ2-7, with 8 bases lining up with TRBD2. The CDR3 has 13 residues. Trimming removed 7 bases from V and 3 bases from J; junction bases left unmatched: 5. CDR1 MNHEY and CDR2 SVGAGI come from the germline V gene.

This clone showed up just once. CDR3 nucleotides: TGTGCCAGCACCGGGACAGGGATAGGGAACTATGGCTACACCTTC. It specifies CASTGTGIGNYGYTF. The chain combines TRBV6-1 with TRBJ1-2, with 9 bases lining up with TRBD1. CDR3 length equals 15 residues. Germline V gene data show CDR1 as MNHNS and CDR2 as SASEGT. Unmatched junction bases numbered 8, after V lost 7 bases and J lost 2 bases.

There are a few counts of this clone. The chain carries TRBV9 and TRBJ1-6; perhaps TRBD1 as D (5 bases). V lost 0 bases and J 12 bases, leaving 16 bases between the germline ends. Germline V gives CDR1 SGDLS, CDR2 YYNGEE. The CDR3 has 15 amino acids. DNA for the CDR3: TGTGCCAGCAGCGTAGCTGGAGGGCCCGGGGGACCCCTCCACTTT. This sequence encodes CASSVAGGPGGPLHF.

This clone was recorded a few times. The chain links TRBV10-3 to TRBJ1-6; 8 positions match TRBD1. Looked up from germline, CDR1 is ENHRY and CDR2 is SYGVKD. The CDR3 contains 14 residues. V lost 5 bases, J lost 10 bases, and 7 bases stayed unmatched. CDR3 amino acids: CAISRDRPTSPLHF. The CDR3 DNA follows: TGTGCCATCAGTCGGGACAGGCCCACCTCACCCCTCCACTTT.

This sequence joins TRBV5-4 and TRBJ1-1; TRBD1 might be the D (5 bases). The CDR3 is 15 amino acids. Trimming cost V 1 base and J 1 base, with 11 bases left between them. The germline CDR1 and CDR2 sequences are SGHNT and YYREEE (reference sequence). The CDR3 protein is CASSLPQGSNTEAFF. CDR3 DNA sequence: TGTGCCAGCAGCTTGCCCCAGGGTTCGAACACTGAAGCTTTCTTT.

The chain recombines TRBV4-2 with TRBJ1-2, with a possible D match to TRBD1 (5 bases). Germline assignment: CDR1 LGHNA and CDR2 YNFKEQ. Trimming shortened V by 0 bases and J by 5 bases, and 22 bases separated the two germline ends. There are 18 residues in the CDR3. This chain's CDR3 is CASSQDKIGGAGVYGYTF. CDR3 in DNA: TGTGCCAGCAGCCAAGATAAGATCGGAGGAGCGGGGGTTTATGGCTACACCTTC.

A word on this clone: At one end, the junction sequence differs from germline, possibly due to a read error. The V call is TRBV7-7, the J call TRBJ2-5; D is perhaps TRBD1 (5 bases). The DNA end is a closer match to TRBJ2-7, so the J assignment may be wrong. Germline V gives CDR1 SSHAT, CDR2 FNYEAQ (reference sequence). CDR3 length: 17 residues. CDR3 sequence: CASSLEGVVTRFNEQYF. DNA of the CDR3: TGTGCTAGCAGCTTAGAAGGGGTAGTTACGAGGTTCAACGAGCAGTACTTC.

The rearrangement links TRBV6-5 to TRBJ2-1; 9 bases fit TRBD1. Germline V gene sequence: CDR1 MNHEY, CDR2 SVGAGI. The ends lost 6 bases at V and 6 bases at J; junction bases unmatched: 9. The CDR3 totals 15 residues. The CDR3 coding sequence is TGTGCCAGCAGCCCGACCGGGACAGGGATCAATGAGCAGTTCTTC. Protein sequence: CASSPTGTGINEQFF.

This clone appeared a few times. The chain joins TRBV4-3 to TRBJ1-4; maybe TRBD1 (5 bases). Germline assignment: CDR1 LGHNA and CDR2 YSLEER. The CDR3 consists of 18 residues. Trimming removed 0 bases at V and 7 bases at J, with 21 bases between. CDR3 amino acids: CASSQEGQGILESEKLFF. In DNA form, the CDR3 reads TGCGCCAGCAGCCAAGAGGGGCAGGGAATCTTAGAGTCTGAAAAACTGTTTTTT.

This chain joins TRBV15 and TRBJ1-1; perhaps TRBD1 as D (5 bases). CDR3 length: 17 residues. V lost 1 base, J lost 6 bases, and 21 bases lay in between. The V gene's germline CDR1 is LNHNV and CDR2 YYDKDF (reference sequence). DNA for the CDR3: TGTGCCACCAGCAGAGGGCGGCAGGGCGGAGTCGTCGCTGAAGCTTTCTTT. It specifies CATSRGRQGGVVAEAFF.

The chain combines TRBV11-3 with TRBJ2-4; possible D gene TRBD1, 5 bases. The ends were cut back, 5 bases at V and 7 bases at J, with 9 bases in the middle. CDR3 length equals 12 residues. Germline V gene lookup returns CDR1 SGHNT and CDR2 YENEEA. As DNA, the CDR3 is TGTGCCAGCAGCGGTGACAGTAACATTCAGTACTTC. Translation: CASSGDSNIQYF.

CDR3 DNA sequence: TGTGCCAGCAGGGCCCGGGGCACCATATATTTT. Amino acid sequence: CASRARGTIYF. V gene TRBV6-5 combines with J gene TRBJ1-3; D is uncertain. CDR1 is MNHEY, CDR2 SVGAGI, per germline. V was trimmed by 6 bases and J by 9 bases, leaving 9 bases between them. The CDR3 extends over 11 amino acids.

The rearrangement links TRBV4-3 to TRBJ1-2; no clear D gene. CDR1 LGHNA and CDR2 YSLEER come from the germline V gene. This CDR3 comprises 16 residues. Between the trimmed V and J ends, which lost 0 bases and 4 bases, there was a span of 15 bases. As DNA, the CDR3 is TGCGCCAGCAGCCAAGATCTGGCGGAGAGGTTCTATGGCTACACCTTC. It translates to CASSQDLAERFYGYTF.

The J gene is TRBJ1-5, the V gene TRBV6-1; possibly TRBD1 for D (5 bases). This CDR3 spans 17 amino acids. In germline, CDR1 is MNHNS, CDR2 SASEGT. With 1 base removed from V and 0 bases from J, the gap between germline ends came to 13 bases. The CDR3, as DNA: TGTGCCAGCAGTGAAGTCGAGGGGAGGGGTAGCAATCAGCCCCAGCATTTT. Encoded protein: CASSEVEGRGSNQPQHF.

The chain links TRBV6-6 to TRBJ1-5, with 7 positions matching TRBD1. There are 15 residues in the CDR3. Losses at the gene ends were 5 bases for V and 7 bases for J; bases not matched to a gene: 11. Per germline, CDR1 MNHNY and CDR2 SVGAGI (reference sequence). Written as DNA, the CDR3 is TGTGCCAGCAGTCCCGACAGGGCTTTTTGGCAGCCCCAGCATTTT. It is translated as CASSPDRAFWQPQHF.

This sequence joins TRBV4-3 and TRBJ1-4; no clear D. Trimming left V 5 bases short and J 1 base short, with 11 bases between. Germline CDR1 reads LGHNA; CDR2 reads YSLEER. The CDR3 runs to 15 residues. DNA for the CDR3: TGCGCCAGCAGCAATGGAGTGAGAACTAATGAAAAACTGTTTTTT. It specifies CASSNGVRTNEKLFF.

The chain is built from TRBV6-6 and TRBJ1-5; D is ambiguous. Germline V gene data show CDR1 as MNHNY and CDR2 as SVGAGI (reference sequence). V gave up 6 bases and J gave up 10 bases, with 10 bases separating them. The CDR3 consists of 11 residues. As DNA, the CDR3 is TGTGCCAGCAGCCGGGGAGGTCCCCAGCATTTT. Encoded protein: CASSRGGPQHF.

The chain uses TRBV30 and TRBJ2-3, with D maybe TRBD2 (6 bases). Germline V CDR1 and CDR2: GTSNPN, SVGIG (reference sequence). The CDR3 covers 13 residues. V shed 2 bases and J shed 4 bases, with 10 bases lying between them. CDR3 sequence reads: CAWSWGDPDTQYF. The DNA of the CDR3 is TGTGCCTGGAGTTGGGGGGATCCAGATACGCAGTATTTT.